The 2 T cell receptor beta chains below come from one sample, sequenced in a study of CD8 T cells in ankylosing spondylitis. Study-wide results and caveats: Several highly homologous variants made up a TCR beta motif that seemed to typify ankylosing spondylitis blood.

Antigens for these TCRs are unknown. TCRdb re-derived calls from the 5' RACE reads in MiXCR, one entry per CDR3 protein. This table has around 130,000 distinct CDR3 sequences, over 15% appearing once. Sequences were obtained from blood, either unsorted or a sorted T cell fraction (not recorded which). These receptors were taken from a male donor with ankylosing spondylitis.

This clonotype turned up a few times. The gene calls are TRBV6-1 and TRBJ2-1, with D maybe TRBD2 (5 bases). CDR1 MNHNS and CDR2 SASEGT come from the germline V gene. V lost 6 bases to trimming and J lost 1 base, with 10 bases between them. The length of the CDR3 is 14 residues. The CDR3 DNA reads as TGTGCCAGCAGACTAGTAAGTTCCTACAATGAGCAGTTCTTC. Its translation is CASRLVSSYNEQFF.

The chain links TRBV3-1 to TRBJ1-3; D ambiguous. The V gene's germline CDR1 is LGHDT and CDR2 YNNKEL (reference sequence). The ends were cut back, 0 bases at V and 0 bases at J, with 9 bases in the middle. There are 16 residues in the CDR3. The CDR3 protein is CASSQDQLSSGNTIYF. CDR3 DNA: TGTGCCAGCAGCCAAGATCAGTTGAGCTCTGGAAACACCATATATTTT.